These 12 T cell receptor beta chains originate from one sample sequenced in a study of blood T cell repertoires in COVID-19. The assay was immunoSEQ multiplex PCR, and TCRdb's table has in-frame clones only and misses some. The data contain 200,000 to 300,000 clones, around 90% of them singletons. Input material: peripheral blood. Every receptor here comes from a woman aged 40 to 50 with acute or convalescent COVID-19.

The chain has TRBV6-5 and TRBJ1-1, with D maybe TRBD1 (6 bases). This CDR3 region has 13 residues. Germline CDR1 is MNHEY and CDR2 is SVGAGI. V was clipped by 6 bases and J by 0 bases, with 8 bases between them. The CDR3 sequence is CASRDRLNTEAFF. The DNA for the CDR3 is TGTGCCAGCAGGGACAGATTGAACACTGAAGCTTTCTTT.

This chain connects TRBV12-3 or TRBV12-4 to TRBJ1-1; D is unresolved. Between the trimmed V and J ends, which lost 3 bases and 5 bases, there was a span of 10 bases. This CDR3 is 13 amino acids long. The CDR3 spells CASSFSSGTEAFF. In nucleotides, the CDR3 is TGTGCCAGCAGTTTCTCCTCGGGGACTGAAGCTTTCTTT.

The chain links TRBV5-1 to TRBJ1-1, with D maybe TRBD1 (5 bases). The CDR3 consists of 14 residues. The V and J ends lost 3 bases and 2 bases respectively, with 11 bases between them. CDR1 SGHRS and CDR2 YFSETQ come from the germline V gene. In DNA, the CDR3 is TGCGCCAGCAGCTCCCTTGGGGCTAACACTGAAGCTTTCTTT. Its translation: CASSSLGANTEAFF.

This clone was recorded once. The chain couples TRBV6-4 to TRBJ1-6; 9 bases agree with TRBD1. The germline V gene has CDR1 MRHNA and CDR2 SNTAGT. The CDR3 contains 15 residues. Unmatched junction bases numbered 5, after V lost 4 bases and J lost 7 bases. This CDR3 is CASSGGTGRNSPLHF. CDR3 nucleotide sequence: TGTGCCAGCAGTGGGGGGACAGGGCGGAATTCACCCCTCCACTTT.

CDR3 bases: TGTGCCAGCAGCCTACGGACAGGGGTCGGAAACACTGAAGCTTTCTTT. Its translation: CASSLRTGVGNTEAFF. The chain combines TRBV7-6 with TRBJ1-1; 9 bases align to TRBD1. The CDR3 runs to 16 residues. From germline, CDR1 is SGHVS and CDR2 FNYEAQ. With V trimmed by 5 bases and J by 2 bases, 9 bases remained unmatched.

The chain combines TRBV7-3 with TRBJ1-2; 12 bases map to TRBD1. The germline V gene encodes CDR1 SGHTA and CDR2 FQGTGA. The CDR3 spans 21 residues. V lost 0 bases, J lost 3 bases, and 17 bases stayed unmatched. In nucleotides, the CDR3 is TGTGCCAGCAGCTTAACGGGGATTCCCGGGACAGGGGGCGCGGAAGACTATGGCTACACCTTC. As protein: CASSLTGIPGTGGAEDYGYTF. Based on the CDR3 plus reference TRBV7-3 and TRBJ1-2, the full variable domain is GAGVSQTPSNKVTEKGKYVELRCDPISGHTALYWYRQSLGQGPEFLIYFQGTGAADDSGLPNDRFFAVRPEGSVSTLKIQRTERGDSAVYLCASSLTGIPGTGGAEDYGYTFGSGTRLTVV.

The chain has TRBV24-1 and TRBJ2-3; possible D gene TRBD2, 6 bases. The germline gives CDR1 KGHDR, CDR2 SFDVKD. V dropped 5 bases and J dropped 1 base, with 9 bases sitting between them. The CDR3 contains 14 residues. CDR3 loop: CATSGGGGTDTQYF. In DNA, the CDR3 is TGTGCCACCAGTGGGGGCGGGGGCACAGATACGCAGTATTTT.

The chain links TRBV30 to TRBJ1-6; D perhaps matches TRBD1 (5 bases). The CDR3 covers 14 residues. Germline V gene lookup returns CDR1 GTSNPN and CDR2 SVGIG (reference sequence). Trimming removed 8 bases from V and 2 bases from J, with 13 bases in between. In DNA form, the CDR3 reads TGTGCCGGAGAAGGGGTGACCTATAATTCACCCCTCCACTTT. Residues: CAGEGVTYNSPLHF.

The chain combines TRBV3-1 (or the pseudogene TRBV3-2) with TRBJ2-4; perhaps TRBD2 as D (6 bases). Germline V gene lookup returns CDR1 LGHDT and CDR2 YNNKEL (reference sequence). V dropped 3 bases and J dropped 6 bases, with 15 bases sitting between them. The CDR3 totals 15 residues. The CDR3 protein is CASSQDRDSRNIQYF. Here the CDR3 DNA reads TGTGCCAGCAGCCAGGACCGGGACTCCAGAAACATTCAGTACTTC.

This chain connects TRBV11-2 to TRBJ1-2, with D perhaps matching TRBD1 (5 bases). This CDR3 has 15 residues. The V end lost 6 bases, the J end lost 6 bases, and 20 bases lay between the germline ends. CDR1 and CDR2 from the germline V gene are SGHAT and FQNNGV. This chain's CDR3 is CASRVPGTRRDGYTF. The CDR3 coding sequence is TGTGCCAGCAGAGTCCCCGGGACTCGCCGGGATGGCTACACCTTC.

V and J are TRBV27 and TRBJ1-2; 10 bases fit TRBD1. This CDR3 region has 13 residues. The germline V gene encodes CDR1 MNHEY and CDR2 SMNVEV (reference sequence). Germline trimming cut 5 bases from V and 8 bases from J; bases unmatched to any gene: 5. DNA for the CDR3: TGTGCCAGCAGTATAGGGACAGGGGTAGGCTACACCTTC. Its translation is CASSIGTGVGYTF.

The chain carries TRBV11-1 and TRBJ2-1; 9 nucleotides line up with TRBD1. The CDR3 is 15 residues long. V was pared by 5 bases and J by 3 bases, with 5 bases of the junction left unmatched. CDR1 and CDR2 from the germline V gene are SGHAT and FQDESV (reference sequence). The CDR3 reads CASSPRTGDYNEQFF. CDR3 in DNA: TGTGCCAGCAGCCCTAGGACAGGGGACTACAATGAGCAGTTCTTC.